The rows below give T cell receptor beta chains drawn from one sample of a study of blood T cell repertoires in COVID-19. Some clones are missing from TCRdb's copy, which holds only in-frame ones; the method was immunoSEQ multiplex PCR. This table holds 27,000 or so clones, about 91% found once. Material for sequencing was peripheral blood. The receptors stem from a human donor with active COVID-19. The donor label of this sample is uncertain. Both conserved end residues are part of each CDR3. D genes are given only for firm matches. Clone size is stated in some rows and not others, as once, few, many or a class when expanded.

d_call clone_size j_call v_call cdr3_aa cdr3_nt
TRBD1 - TRBJ2-7 TRBV7-2 CASSSDRGLVEQYF TGTGCCAGCAGTTCGGACAGGGGGCTGGTCGAGCAGTACTTC
- once TRBJ2-7 TRBV14 CASSPRGFYEQYF TGTGCCAGCAGCCCCCGAGGGTTCTACGAGCAGTACTTC
- - TRBJ2-2 TRBV30 CAWSGQLNTGELFF TGTGCCTGGAGTGGGCAGTTGAACACCGGGGAGCTGTTTTTT
TRBD1 - TRBJ2-7 TRBV15 CATSRDETGSGYEQYF TGTGCCACCAGCAGAGATGAGACAGGGTCGGGCTACGAGCAGTACTTC
- - TRBJ2-3 TRBV3-1/TRBV3-2 CASSQGAGASTDTQYF TGTGCCAGCAGCCAAGGGGCGGGGGCCAGCACAGATACGCAGTATTTT
- - TRBJ2-7 TRBV19 CASSIVETADYEQYF TGTGCCAGTAGTATTGTGGAGACGGCGGACTACGAGCAGTACTTC
TRBD1 - TRBJ2-1 TRBV5-1 CASHDRGRNEQFF TGCGCCAGCCACGACAGGGGCCGGAATGAGCAGTTCTTC
- once TRBJ1-5 TRBV5-1 CASSLSGDINQPQHF TGCGCCAGCAGCTTGAGTGGGGACATCAATCAGCCCCAGCATTTT
TRBD2 - TRBJ2-1 TRBV30 CAWTKTLAGWDEQFF TGTGCCTGGACCAAAACTCTAGCGGGATGGGATGAGCAGTTCTTC
TRBD2 - TRBJ2-1 TRBV6-6 CASSRGLAGGGNEQFF TGTGCCAGCAGCCGCGGACTAGCGGGGGGCGGGAATGAGCAGTTCTTC
TRBD2 - TRBJ2-7 TRBV27 CASRFSGGTTYEQYF TGTGCCAGCAGATTTAGCGGGGGGACAACCTACGAGCAGTACTTC
TRBD2 - TRBJ2-7 TRBV29-1 CSVEVREGTYEQYF TGCAGCGTTGAAGTCAGGGAGGGGACCTACGAGCAGTACTTC
- - TRBJ2-1 TRBV7-8 CASSLGGAISYNEQFF TGTGCCAGCAGCTTGGGGGGGGCCATCTCCTACAATGAGCAGTTCTTC
TRBD1 - TRBJ2-7 TRBV29-1 CSVELRDRHTYEQYF TGCAGCGTTGAACTCCGGGACAGGCATACCTACGAGCAGTACTTC
TRBD2 - TRBJ2-7 TRBV9 CASSALAGFDEQYF TGTGCCAGCAGCGCCTTAGCGGGATTCGACGAGCAGTACTTC
TRBD1 - TRBJ2-2 TRBV10-1 CASSQGQGITGELFF TGCGCCAGCAGTCAAGGACAGGGGATCACCGGGGAGCTGTTTTTT
TRBD1 - TRBJ1-6 TRBV6-2/TRBV6-3 CASSAGQGYNSPLYF TGTGCCAGCAGTGCCGGACAGGGTTATAATTCACCCCTCTACTTT
- - TRBJ2-2 TRBV5-5 CASSFHSTGELFF TGTGCCAGCAGCTTCCACTCCACCGGGGAGCTGTTTTTT
- - TRBJ2-3 TRBV12-3/TRBV12-4 CASSLGRGGTQYF TGTGCCAGCAGTTTAGGGAGGGGCGGTACGCAGTATTTT
TRBD1 - TRBJ1-2 TRBV9 CASSVGVRGHDYGYTF TGTGCCAGCAGCGTAGGGGTAAGGGGGCACGACTATGGCTACACCTTC
TRBD1 - TRBJ2-7 TRBV4-1 CASSQDTGTEAYEQYF TGCGCCAGCAGCCAAGACACCGGGACAGAAGCCTACGAGCAGTACTTC
- few TRBJ2-7 TRBV11-2 CASSADRYEQYF TGTGCCAGCAGCGCCGACAGGTACGAGCAGTACTTC
TRBD1 - TRBJ2-3 TRBV4-2 CASSQLGQGITDTQYF TGTGCCAGCAGCCAGCTGGGACAGGGAATCACAGATACGCAGTATTTT
- - TRBJ2-4 TRBV9 CASSVAPLKGGKNIQYF TGTGCCAGCAGCGTAGCCCCTCTTAAAGGGGGCAAAAACATTCAGTACTTC
- - TRBJ1-1 TRBV19 CASRQGRGALSTEAFF TGTGCCAGTAGGCAGGGACGGGGGGCCCTGAGCACTGAAGCTTTCTTT
- - TRBJ2-7 TRBV2 CASRQAYEQYF TGTGCCAGTCGACAGGCCTACGAGCAGTACTTC
TRBD2 - TRBJ2-1 TRBV30 CAWKKLAGGVYNEQFF TGTGCCTGGAAAAAACTAGCGGGGGGGGTCTACAATGAGCAGTTCTTC
- - TRBJ2-1 TRBV27 CASSLETSTSSYNEQFF TGTGCCAGCAGTTTAGAAACTTCTACGAGCTCCTACAATGAGCAGTTCTTC
- - TRBJ2-2 TRBV6-2/TRBV6-3 CASSYSTGGLGGELFF TGTGCCAGCAGTTACTCGACCGGGGGGCTGGGCGGGGAGCTGTTTTTT
- once TRBJ1-1 TRBV18 CASSPRGVEAFF TGTGCCAGCTCACCCCGAGGAGTTGAAGCTTTCTTT
TRBD1 - TRBJ1-5 TRBV28 CASSLRTGFNSNQPQHF TGTGCCAGCAGTTTACGGACAGGGTTTAATAGCAATCAGCCCCAGCATTTT
TRBD1 - TRBJ2-1 TRBV9 CASSEGQGAYNEQFF TGTGCCAGCAGCGAGGGACAGGGGGCCTACAATGAGCAGTTCTTC
- - TRBJ1-2 TRBV12-3/TRBV12-4 CASSFTHNYGYTF TGTGCCAGCAGTTTTACTCACAACTATGGCTACACCTTC
TRBD2 - TRBJ2-1 TRBV9 CASSVTTGTRAGTSADNEQFF TGTGCCAGCAGCGTAACAACCGGGACAAGGGCCGGGACTAGCGCCGACAATGAGCAGTTCTTC
- - TRBJ2-3 TRBV4-2 CASSQDGGANTDTQYF TGTGCCAGCAGCCAAGACGGCGGGGCCAACACAGATACGCAGTATTTT
TRBD2 - TRBJ2-7 TRBV7-3 CASSYGTSGGAEQYF TGTGCCAGCAGCTATGGGACTAGCGGAGGTGCCGAGCAGTACTTC
TRBD2 few TRBJ2-1 TRBV3-1/TRBV3-2 CASSQDTGLAGLSYNEQFF TGTGCCAGCAGCCAAGATACCGGACTAGCGGGCCTCTCCTACAATGAGCAGTTCTTC
- - TRBJ2-7 TRBV5-1 CASSLAGNPYEQYF TGCGCCAGCAGCTTGGCGGGAAACCCCTACGAGCAGTACTTC
TRBD2 - TRBJ2-7 TRBV7-2 CASSGGGRHHEQYF TGTGCCAGCAGCGGCGGGGGGCGGCACCACGAGCAGTACTTC
TRBD2 - TRBJ2-1 TRBV7-9 CASTGGGGFGNEQFF TGTGCCAGCACCGGCGGCGGGGGGTTCGGAAATGAGCAGTTCTTC
- - TRBJ2-2 TRBV4-2 CASSQERVNTGELFF TGTGCCAGCAGCCAAGAGAGGGTGAACACCGGGGAGCTGTTTTTT